Each of the 4 T cell receptor beta chains below was sequenced from the same sample in a study of blood T cell repertoires in COVID-19. The repertoire was sequenced with immunoSEQ multiplex PCR; TCRdb's copy has only in-frame clones and lacks some. The sample lists 200,000 to 250,000 clones, more than 80% occurring once. What was sequenced was PBMCs or T cells enriched from blood (not recorded which). These TCRs come from a man aged 35-49 years who had recovered from COVID-19.

This sequence joins TRBV6-5 and TRBJ2-3, with 9 bases that match TRBD1. CDR1 MNHEY and CDR2 SVGAGI come from the germline V gene. This CDR3 comprises 13 residues. After removal of 4 bases from V and 5 bases from J, the junction contained 1 base not matched to a gene. The CDR3 loop is CASSSTGGDTQYF. DNA for the CDR3: TGTGCCAGCAGTTCGACAGGGGGAGATACGCAGTATTTT.

The CDR3 DNA sequence: TGTGCCAGCAGCTTACTAGATCGCCCAGATACGCAGTATTTT. As protein: CASSLLDRPDTQYF. This rearrangement joins TRBV7-8 to TRBJ2-3; D not resolved. Trimming removed 2 bases from V and 4 bases from J, with 10 bases in between. CDR3 length: 14 residues. From germline, CDR1 is SGHVS and CDR2 FQNEAQ.

CDR3 sequence reads: CASSPLSGVGNSPLHF. Here the CDR3 DNA reads TGTGCCAGCTCACCTCTCTCCGGGGTGGGGAATTCACCCCTCCACTTT. This sequence joins TRBV18 and TRBJ1-6; D is ambiguous. V lost 3 bases to trimming and J lost 7 bases, with 16 bases between them. In germline, CDR1 is KGHSH, CDR2 LQKENI. This CDR3 is built from 16 residues.

This clone was seen only a few times. Distinct nucleotide sequences in the sample also encode this CDR3. V is TRBV27 and J is TRBJ1-1, with unresolved D. In germline, CDR1 is MNHEY, CDR2 SMNVEV (reference sequence). This CDR3 is 13 amino acids long. V dropped 2 bases and J dropped 1 base, with 5 bases sitting between them. For the CDR3, the DNA is TGTGCCAGCAGTTTAGGCAGGAACACTGAAGCTTTCTTT. This encodes CASSLGRNTEAFF.